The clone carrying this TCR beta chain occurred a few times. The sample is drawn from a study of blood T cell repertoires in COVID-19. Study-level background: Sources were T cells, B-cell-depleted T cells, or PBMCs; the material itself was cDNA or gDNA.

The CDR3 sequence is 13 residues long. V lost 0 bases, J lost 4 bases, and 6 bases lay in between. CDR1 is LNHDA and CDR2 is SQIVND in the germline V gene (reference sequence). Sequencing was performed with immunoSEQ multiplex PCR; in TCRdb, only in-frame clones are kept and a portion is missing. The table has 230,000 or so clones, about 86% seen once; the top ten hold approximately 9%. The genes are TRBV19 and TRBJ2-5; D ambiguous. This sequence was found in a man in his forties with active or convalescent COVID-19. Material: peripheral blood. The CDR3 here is CASSIDLRETQYF. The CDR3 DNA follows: TGTGCCAGTAGTATAGACCTTCGAGAGACCCAGTACTTC.